A selection of T cell receptor beta chains follows, all from one sample in a study of radiation and T cells in renal cell carcinoma. Using immunoSEQ multiplex PCR, the repertoire was profiled, and TCRdb retains in-frame clones only, with some absent. The sample holds 60,000 or so clones; approximately 80% are singletons and the top ten take around 7%. Sequenced material: blood, taken from a patient whose treatment included radiotherapy and nephrectomy. These receptors were obtained from a man aged 55 to 70 with renal cell carcinoma. The CDR3 runs from the conserved cysteine through the conserved F or W. Fields, in order: V gene, clone size, J gene, D gene, CDR3 DNA, CDR3 protein. D genes are given only for firm matches. Size tells how often a clone was seen (once, few, many) or the class of an expanded clone, and some rows leave it out.

TRBV19	NA	TRBJ2-1	NA	TGTGCCAGTAGTAGATCGTCGGACTACAATGAGCAGTTCTTC	CASSRSSDYNEQFF
TRBV7-2	NA	TRBJ1-2	NA	TGTGCCAGCAGCTTAGAGTCTCGTGTGACGGGGGGCTACACCTTC	CASSLESRVTGGYTF
TRBV6-5	NA	TRBJ1-1	NA	TGTGCCAGCAGTTTACAGGGTACCACTGAAGCTTTCTTT	CASSLQGTTEAFF
TRBV30	NA	TRBJ2-3	TRBD1	TGTGCCTGGAGTGCCCTTCTGACAGGGCTAAGCACAGATACGCAGTATTTT	CAWSALLTGLSTDTQYF
TRBV9	medium-sized	TRBJ2-6	NA	TGTGCCAGCAGCGTAAGGAATCCCGGGACTGCCTTCTCTGGGGCCAACGTCCTGACTTTC	CASSVRNPGTAFSGANVLTF
TRBV7-2	NA	TRBJ1-2	NA	TGTGCCAGCAGACGTCCACCCAACTATGGCTACACCTTC	CASRRPPNYGYTF
TRBV11-2	NA	TRBJ1-1	NA	TGTGCCAGCAGCTTAGACCTGGGCAGCTACAACACTGAAGCTTTCTTT	CASSLDLGSYNTEAFF
TRBV29-1	NA	TRBJ2-5	TRBD2	TGCAGCGTTAAGCGGGAGGGCCCCCAGACCCAGTACTTC	CSVKREGPQTQYF
TRBV19	NA	TRBJ2-5	TRBD2	TGTGCCAGTAGTAGCGGGAGATACCAAGAGACCCAGTACTTC	CASSSGRYQETQYF
TRBV4-3	NA	TRBJ1-1	NA	TGCGCCAGCAGCCAAGCCTCCGGCCTAGAAACTGAAGCTTTCTTT	CASSQASGLETEAFF
TRBV2	NA	TRBJ2-1	NA	TGTGCCAGCAGTGTCTTCGGGCGGGGTGAGCAGTTCTTC	CASSVFGRGEQFF
TRBV14	few	TRBJ2-3	TRBD2	TGTGCCAGCAGCCAAGAGGCGGGAGGCTGGGATACGCAGTATTTT	CASSQEAGGWDTQYF
TRBV5-5	once	TRBJ2-1	NA	TGTGCCAGCAGCTTGGGTGACCCAAGACAGGTGGATTCGTTCTTC	CASSLGDPRQVDSFF
TRBV6-1	NA	TRBJ2-5	NA	TGTGCCAGCAGTGCGACATTTTTGGCGGGACAAGAGACCCAGTACTTC	CASSATFLAGQETQYF
TRBV25-1	NA	TRBJ1-2	NA	TGTGCCAGCAGTGACGACATCTCAGGGTTGGGCTACACCTTC	CASSDDISGLGYTF
TRBV2	NA	TRBJ1-1	TRBD1	TGTGCCAGCAGTCAGGGGGCTGCGGGGACAAGTGAAGCTTTCTTT	CASSQGAAGTSEAFF
TRBV5-6	NA	TRBJ1-5	NA	TGTGCCAGCAGCACACAGGGATGGCAGCCCCAGCATTTT	CASSTQGWQPQHF
TRBV27	NA	TRBJ1-6	TRBD1	TGTGCCAGCAGTCTTGGGACAGGGGAACTCCTCCACTTT	CASSLGTGELLHF
TRBV15	NA	TRBJ2-1	NA	TGTGCCACCAGCAGAGATAATGGGGGCACTGAGCAGTTCTTC	CATSRDNGGTEQFF
TRBV5-4	NA	TRBJ2-3	NA	TGTGCCAGCAGCGTTTGGGGGGGCAGAGCAGATACGCAGTATTTT	CASSVWGGRADTQYF
TRBV5-1	NA	TRBJ2-1	NA	TGCGCCACTGCAATGGGGGACAACAATGAGCAGTTCTTC	CATAMGDNNEQFF
TRBV7-2	NA	TRBJ2-7	TRBD2	TGTGCCAGCAGCCCAGGGACTAGTTCTTACGAGCAGTACTTC	CASSPGTSSYEQYF
TRBV7-2	once	TRBJ2-5	NA	TGTGCCAGCAGCTTAGGGGGGCAGGGGGAGACCCAGTACTTC	CASSLGGQGETQYF
TRBV5-4	few	TRBJ2-5	NA	TGTGCCAGCAGCCCCGGCGGTCAAGAGACCCAGTACTTC	CASSPGGQETQYF
TRBV2	NA	TRBJ1-3	NA	TGTGCCAGCAGTGAACTAACCTCCTCTGGAAACACCATATATTTT	CASSELTSSGNTIYF
TRBV6-6	once	TRBJ1-2	TRBD1	TGTGCCAGCAGGGACAGGGACTACACCTTC	CASRDRDYTF
TRBV6-6	NA	TRBJ2-7	NA	TGTGCCAGCAGTCAAGGTGGTCCCCGCTACGAGCAGTACTTC	CASSQGGPRYEQYF
TRBV9	NA	TRBJ1-2	NA	TGTGCCAGCAGCGTAGCTGTGACAGTCCGGCGTGGCTACACCTTC	CASSVAVTVRRGYTF
TRBV5-1	NA	TRBJ1-4	TRBD1	TGCGCCAGCAGCCTGACAGGGGTCAATGAAAAACTGTTTTTT	CASSLTGVNEKLFF
TRBV19	NA	TRBJ2-3	NA	TGTGCCAGTAGTACAACGGACAGCCGCACAGATACGCAGTATTTT	CASSTTDSRTDTQYF
TRBV5-4	NA	TRBJ1-4	TRBD1	TGTGCCAGCAGCTCCCCGGACAGGGATCCTGAAAAACTGTTTTTT	CASSSPDRDPEKLFF
TRBV10-2	NA	TRBJ2-5	TRBD2	TGCGCCAGCAGTGACGGGGGGGAGACCCAGTACTTC	CASSDGGETQYF
TRBV18	NA	TRBJ2-3	TRBD1	TGTGCCAGCTCACGGGGGACAGGGGCTCTCACAGATACGCAGTATTTT	CASSRGTGALTDTQYF
TRBV7-2	NA	TRBJ2-3	NA	TGTGCCAGCAGCTTAGGAGACGGCCGGGTTGGGGGTAGCACAGATACGCAGTATTTT	CASSLGDGRVGGSTDTQYF
TRBV6-5	NA	TRBJ1-1	TRBD1	TGTGCCAGCAGTTACCAGGGGGGGAACACTGAAGCTTTCTTT	CASSYQGGNTEAFF
TRBV30	NA	TRBJ1-1	NA	TGTGCCTGGAGTGTTAACACTGAAGCTTTCTTT	CAWSVNTEAFF
TRBV19	NA	TRBJ1-3	NA	TGTGCCAGTAGTGAAGTAATGGACATTGGAAACACCATATATTTT	CASSEVMDIGNTIYF
TRBV12-5	NA	TRBJ2-1	NA	TGTGCTAGTGCCCGGACAGGGAGGGATGAGCAGTTCTTC	CASARTGRDEQFF
TRBV4-3	NA	TRBJ2-7	TRBD2	TGCGCCAGCAGCCGAAATTCTCGGGCTAGCGGGGGGTCTGGCTCCTACGAGCAGTACTTC	CASSRNSRASGGSGSYEQYF
TRBV4-1	NA	TRBJ1-6	NA	TGCGCCAGCAGCCAAGATGACGGAAGAAATTCACCCCTCCACTTT	CASSQDDGRNSPLHF
TRBV29-1	NA	TRBJ2-5	NA	TGCAGCGTTGAACACTGGCAGGCAGGGGAGACCCAGTACTTC	CSVEHWQAGETQYF
TRBV4-1	few	TRBJ2-6	NA	TGCGCCAGCAGCCAAGATCGGGGAGGGGCCAACGTCCTGACTTTC	CASSQDRGGANVLTF
TRBV11-2	NA	TRBJ2-7	TRBD1	TGTGCCAGCAGCTCGGTACAGGGGGCGGTTTCCTACGAGCAGTACTTC	CASSSVQGAVSYEQYF
TRBV11-2	NA	TRBJ1-4	NA	TGTGCCAGCAGCTTAGGAGTCGGGGCTTCTAATGAAAAACTGTTTTTT	CASSLGVGASNEKLFF
TRBV6-6	NA	TRBJ1-5	NA	TGTGCCAGCAGTTCTGTCAGGGGAGGCAATCAGCCCCAGCATTTT	CASSSVRGGNQPQHF
TRBV11-3	NA	TRBJ2-3	NA	TGTGCCAGCAGCTTAGCCCCACTAGTAGGCACAGATACGCAGTATTTT	CASSLAPLVGTDTQYF